The 28 T cell receptor beta chains below were found in one sample sequenced in a study of T cells in Graves' hyperthyroidism and ophthalmopathy. Regions amplified from RNA transcripts were the TCR beta CDR3 regions. The HTBI primer set served for first-round RT-PCR of the TCR CDR3. From the multiplex PCR reads, TCRdb called clonotypes with MiXCR, one entry per CDR3 protein. The table includes 300,000 to 450,000 distinct CDR3 sequences, 11% to 15% detected once. Sequenced material: blood. These TCRs come from a woman in her sixties with Graves' hyperthyroidism.

The chain combines TRBV24-1 with TRBJ2-5; 11 nucleotides line up with TRBD2. The CDR3 has 16 residues. After removal of 3 bases from V and 0 bases from J, the junction contained 2 bases not matched to a gene. Germline assignment: CDR1 KGHDR and CDR2 SFDVKD. The CDR3 is CATSDPTSGDQETQYF. CDR3 bases: TGTGCCACCAGTGATCCGACTAGCGGGGACCAAGAGACCCAGTACTTC.

This clonotype was observed at least ten times. The chain couples TRBV29-1 to TRBJ2-7, with 7 bases fitting TRBD2. Trimming cost V 1 base and J 3 bases; bases outside gene matches: 9. The CDR3 consists of 15 residues. CDR1 is SQVTM and CDR2 is ANQGSEA in the germline V gene. CDR3 loop: CSVEGWGGESYEQYF. DNA of the CDR3: TGCAGCGTTGAAGGATGGGGAGGGGAAAGCTACGAGCAGTACTTC.

The chain is built from TRBV3-1 and TRBJ2-7; unclear D gene. Trimming left V 0 bases short and J 0 bases short, with 9 bases between. From germline, CDR1 is LGHDT and CDR2 YNNKEL (reference sequence). The CDR3 is 15 amino acids. The CDR3 bases are TGTGCCAGCAGCCAAGATTGGTCAGCCTCCTACGAGCAGTACTTC. As protein: CASSQDWSASYEQYF.

This clonotype was picked up many times. CDR3 bases: TGTGCCAGCAGTCCCCAATGGGGGGCCGATAATTCACCCCTCCACTTT. It yields the protein CASSPQWGADNSPLHF. The V call is TRBV6-1, the J call TRBJ1-6, with D possibly being TRBD1 (6 bases). In germline, CDR1 is MNHNS, CDR2 SASEGT. The CDR3 has 16 residues. Trimming cost V 5 bases and J 5 bases, with 16 bases left between them.

The chain carries TRBV6-5 and TRBJ1-3, with D uncertain. V dropped 2 bases and J dropped 0 bases, with 5 bases sitting between them. The CDR3 length is 14 residues. In germline, CDR1 is MNHEY, CDR2 SVGAGI. CDR3 nucleotides: TGTGCCAGCAGTTACCTGGACTCTGGAAACACCATATATTTT. Amino acids: CASSYLDSGNTIYF.

This clonotype was observed at least ten times. The genes are TRBV20-1 and TRBJ2-1, with TRBD1 matching over 7 bases. Germline CDR1 DFQATT, CDR2 SNEGSKA (reference sequence). The CDR3 length is 14 residues. The J segment lost 4 bases and the V segment lost 6 bases, leaving 9 bases of the junction unmatched. In DNA, the CDR3 is TGCAGTGCAACCGGGACAGAAATTTACAATGAGCAGTTCTTC. It is translated as CSATGTEIYNEQFF.

There are many counts of this clonotype. This CDR3 is CASSSDPGSPNEQFF. CDR3 in DNA: TGTGCCAGCAGCTCGGATCCGGGATCTCCCAATGAGCAGTTCTTC. The chain employs TRBV7-3 and TRBJ2-1; possibly TRBD2 for D (5 bases). CDR1 and CDR2 (germline): SGHTA, FQGTGA. The germline V and J ends were trimmed by 4 bases and 6 bases, with 16 bases remaining between them. The CDR3 totals 15 residues.

This clonotype was seen repeatedly, ten times or more. J is TRBJ2-1 and V is TRBV10-3; D gene unclear. The V end lost 8 bases, the J end lost 4 bases, and 15 bases lay between the germline ends. The germline gives CDR1 ENHRY, CDR2 SYGVKD. This CDR3 is 14 amino acids long. The CDR3 DNA reads as TGTGCCATCGAGAACCAATCTAAATACAATGAGCAGTTCTTC. Protein sequence: CAIENQSKYNEQFF.

The sample holds many counts of this clonotype. V is TRBV9 and J is TRBJ2-7; D perhaps matches TRBD2 (6 bases). Trimming pared 3 bases from V and 0 bases from J, leaving 16 bases between. This CDR3 is built from 16 residues. CDR1 SGDLS and CDR2 YYNGEE come from the germline V gene. In DNA, the CDR3 is TGTGCCAGCAGCGCCGGTGGGAGGTCGAGCTCCTACGAGCAGTACTTC. It yields the protein CASSAGGRSSSYEQYF.

The sample holds many counts of this clonotype. The V and J genes are TRBV29-1 and TRBJ2-2, with TRBD1 matching 7 bases. With 2 bases clipped from V and 0 bases from J, the junction kept 3 bases outside the gene matches. This CDR3 has 15 amino acids. Germline loops: CDR1 SQVTM, CDR2 ANQGSEA. In DNA form, the CDR3 reads TGCAGCGTTGAAAGGGGGCGGCCGAACACCGGGGAGCTGTTTTTT. This codes for CSVERGRPNTGELFF.

This clonotype appeared many times. This chain joins TRBV20-1 and TRBJ2-3; perhaps TRBD1 as D (6 bases). V was shortened by 1 base and J by 2 bases, with 10 bases between the two germline ends. CDR3 size: 14 residues. Germline V gives CDR1 DFQATT, CDR2 SNEGSKA (reference sequence). CDR3 in DNA: TGCAGTGCTAGAGGCCAGGGGAACACAGATACGCAGTATTTT. Amino acid sequence: CSARGQGNTDTQYF.

This clonotype was found a few times. The genes are TRBV12-3 or TRBV12-4 and TRBJ2-1; D tentatively reads TRBD1 or TRBD2 (5 bases each). The CDR3 spans 12 residues. The V gene lost 1 base and the J gene lost 10 bases, with 8 bases spanning the gap. This CDR3 reads CASSLGDREQFF. CDR3 sequence (DNA): TGTGCCAGCAGTTTAGGGGACCGGGAGCAGTTCTTC.

This clonotype was observed a handful of times. J is TRBJ2-5 and V is TRBV5-4; no definite D call. From germline, CDR1 is SGHNT and CDR2 YYREEE (reference sequence). CDR3 size: 15 residues. The V and J ends lost 1 base and 3 bases respectively, with 13 bases between them. The CDR3 here is CASSLPGAREETQYF. The CDR3 region has the DNA TGTGCCAGCAGCTTGCCAGGCGCACGAGAAGAGACCCAGTACTTC.

At least ten counts were recorded for this clonotype. This rearrangement joins TRBV27 to TRBJ2-1, with 7 positions matching TRBD2. The CDR3 has 14 amino acids. V lost 6 bases to trimming and J lost 2 bases; unmatched junction nucleotides: 4. CDR1 and CDR2 (germline): MNHEY, SMNVEV (reference sequence). The CDR3 reads CASRGTSAYNEQFF. DNA for the CDR3: TGTGCCAGCAGGGGCACTAGCGCCTACAATGAGCAGTTCTTC.

The chain combines TRBV12-3 or TRBV12-4 with TRBJ2-7; 8 bases align to TRBD2. This CDR3 comprises 14 residues. The trim removed 6 bases at V and 6 bases at J, leaving 10 bases unmatched. The CDR3 DNA sequence: TGTGCCAGCAGCCCACCCGAACTAGCGGTCGAGCAGTACTTC. It codes for CASSPPELAVEQYF.

The table lists this clonotype with many counts. V is TRBV5-1 and J is TRBJ2-5; tentative D call: TRBD2 (6 bases). CDR3 size: 14 residues. V lost 3 bases and J 4 bases, leaving 13 bases between the germline ends. CDR1 is SGHRS, CDR2 YFSETQ, per germline. CDR3 DNA sequence: TGCGCCAGCAGCTCCCCCGGGGGTGGAGAGACCCAGTACTTC. This codes for CASSSPGGGETQYF.

This clonotype has at least ten counts. V and J are TRBV28 and TRBJ2-1, with D possibly called TRBD1 or TRBD2 (5 bases each). V was clipped by 7 bases and J by 5 bases, with 15 bases between them. The germline CDR1 and CDR2 sequences are MDHEN and SYDVKM. The length of the CDR3 is 14 residues. The CDR3 region has the DNA TGTGCCAGCAATCAGATCGTGGGGGACAATGAGCAGTTCTTC. This encodes CASNQIVGDNEQFF.

The V and J genes are TRBV4-1 and TRBJ1-5; no reliable D call. CDR3 size: 15 residues. The V and J ends lost 1 base and 7 bases respectively, with 14 bases between them. In germline, CDR1 is MGHRA, CDR2 YSYEKL. The CDR3 reads CASSQGSTFRQPQHF. The CDR3 coding sequence is TGCGCCAGCAGCCAAGGATCAACCTTCAGACAGCCCCAGCATTTT.

This clonotype was recorded many times. V and J are TRBV7-9 and TRBJ1-1; D gene uncertain. The V gene lost 7 bases and the J gene lost 2 bases, with 5 bases spanning the gap. The length of the CDR3 is 11 residues. Germline loops: CDR1 SEHNR, CDR2 FQNEAQ (reference sequence). The CDR3 protein is CASTFNTEAFF. CDR3 coding DNA: TGTGCCAGCACCTTCAACACTGAAGCTTTCTTT.

This clonotype was detected ten times or more. The chain joins TRBV7-9 to TRBJ1-2; no clear D gene. The CDR3 covers 14 residues. Trimming removed 2 bases at V and 7 bases at J, with 14 bases between. The germline V gene has CDR1 SEHNR and CDR2 FQNEAQ (reference sequence). CDR3 nucleotides: TGTGCCAGCAGCTTATCTTCCAGGATGCGTGGCTACACCTTC. Translating it yields CASSLSSRMRGYTF. Complete variable domain (other parts from reference TRBV7-9 and TRBJ1-2): DTGVSQNPRHKITKRGQNVTFRCDPISEHNRLYWYRQTLGQGPEFLTYFQNEAQLEKSRLLSDRFSAERPKGSFSTLEIQRTEQGDSAMYLCASSLSSRMRGYTFGSGTRLTVV.

This clonotype appeared many times. This chain joins TRBV12-3 or TRBV12-4 and TRBJ1-1; tentative D call: TRBD1 (5 bases). Trimming left V 5 bases short and J 7 bases short, with 11 bases between. CDR3 length equals 12 residues. This chain's CDR3 is CASSPGRFEAFF. The DNA of the CDR3 is TGTGCCAGCAGTCCGGGGCGATTTGAAGCTTTCTTT.

The V call is TRBV19, the J call TRBJ1-1; perhaps TRBD1 as D (6 bases). Germline CDR1 is LNHDA and CDR2 is SQIVND (reference sequence). V dropped 5 bases and J dropped 4 bases, with 14 bases sitting between them. The CDR3 spans 14 residues. The CDR3 DNA sequence: TGTGCCAGTAGTCCGGGACAAGCGGGCACTGAAGCTTTCTTT. Translating it yields CASSPGQAGTEAFF.

This chain's CDR3 is CASSQGGLSTEAFF. The CDR3 nucleotides read TGTGCCAGCAGCCAAGGGGGCTTGAGCACTGAAGCTTTCTTT. The chain joins TRBV3-1 to TRBJ1-1; tentative D call: TRBD1 (5 bases). This CDR3 comprises 14 residues. Germline-derived CDR1 and CDR2 are LGHDT and YNNKEL (reference sequence). Trimming removed 1 base from V and 4 bases from J, with 10 bases in between.

This clonotype has at least ten counts. The gene calls are TRBV28 and TRBJ2-1, with a tentative D call TRBD2 (5 bases). V lost 3 bases, J lost 2 bases, and 17 bases lay in between. The CDR3 loop spans 17 amino acids. The germline V gene has CDR1 MDHEN and CDR2 SYDVKM. The CDR3, as DNA: TGTGCCAGCAGTTTCAGCCTTTGGCGGGCCCCCTACAATGAGCAGTTCTTC. It codes for CASSFSLWRAPYNEQFF.

The chain is built from TRBV28 and TRBJ1-5; no clear D. Trimming cost V 5 bases and J 3 bases, with 17 bases left between them. In germline, CDR1 is MDHEN, CDR2 SYDVKM. This CDR3 contains 16 residues. The CDR3 DNA reads TGTGCCAGCAGTCCCCCGTGGATCCGAAACAATCAGCCCCAGCATTTT. As protein: CASSPPWIRNNQPQHF.

As to this clonotype: A read error is likely, as this CDR3 ends without the conserved phenylalanine or tryptophan. The chain recombines TRBV6-6 with TRBJ1-2, with D unresolved. Trimming removed 0 bases at V and 1 base at J, with 9 bases between. The germline CDR1 and CDR2 sequences are MNHNY and SVGAGI (reference sequence). This CDR3 has 15 residues. This CDR3 reads CASSYSLQSNYGYTS. As DNA, the CDR3 is TGTGCCAGCAGTTACTCCTTACAGAGTAACTATGGCTACACCTCC.

The J gene is TRBJ2-3, the V gene TRBV24-1, with 7 bases identical to TRBD1. The germline CDR1 and CDR2 sequences are KGHDR and SFDVKD. CDR3 length: 15 amino acids. V was pared by 4 bases and J by 3 bases, with 6 bases of the junction left unmatched. CDR3 DNA: TGTGCCACCAGTGACGACAGGGAGTGGACAGATACGCAGTATTTT. Protein: CATSDDREWTDTQYF.

The chain has TRBV7-9 and TRBJ2-6; D is perhaps TRBD2 (6 bases). Trimming removed 3 bases at V and 2 bases at J, with 14 bases between. Germline V gene data show CDR1 as SEHNR and CDR2 as FQNEAQ (reference sequence). CDR3 size: 17 residues. CDR3 residues: CASSLMGEDPGANVLTF. In DNA, the CDR3 is TGTGCCAGCAGCTTGATGGGGGAGGACCCTGGGGCCAACGTCCTGACTTTC.